This section outlines one TCR beta chain sequence together with its context. Germline CDR1 and CDR2: SGHNT and YENEEA. The CDR3 consists of 15 residues. With V trimmed by 5 bases and J by 4 bases, 5 bases remained unmatched. The data are from a study of CXCR4 blockade with PD-1 therapy in pancreatic cancer. Assay: immunoSEQ multiplex PCR; the TCRdb copy retains only in-frame clones and omits some. The table shows around 5,300 clones, with 45% to 60% occurring only once. The sample was tumor tissue. V is TRBV11-3 and J is TRBJ2-2; the match to TRBD1 covers 9 bases. The clonotype comes from a human donor with pancreatic ductal adenocarcinoma. The CDR3 reads CASSQGQGRTGELFF. The CDR3 coding sequence is TGTGCCAGCAGCCAAGGACAGGGGCGCACCGGGGAGCTGTTTTTT.